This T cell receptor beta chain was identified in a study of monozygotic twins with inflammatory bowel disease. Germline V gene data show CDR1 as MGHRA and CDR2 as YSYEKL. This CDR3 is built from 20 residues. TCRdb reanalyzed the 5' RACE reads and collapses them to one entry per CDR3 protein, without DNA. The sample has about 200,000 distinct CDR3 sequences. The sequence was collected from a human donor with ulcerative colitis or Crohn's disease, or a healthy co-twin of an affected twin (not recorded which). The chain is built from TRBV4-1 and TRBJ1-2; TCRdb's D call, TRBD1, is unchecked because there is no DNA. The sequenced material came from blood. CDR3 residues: CASSPPATGHRFDLSYGYTF.